This T cell receptor beta chain is from a study of cytotoxic CD8 clonotypes in ibrutinib-treated CLL. Study in general: Patient counts were about twelve relapsed/refractory, about 14 treatment-naive and roughly 18 IGHV unmutated. Whole-study findings and limits: Samples from sustained-remission and progressing patients were taken at different times. Treatment saw public clonotypes, which were uncommon, either contract or stay stable.

V gave up 4 bases and J gave up 1 base, with 12 bases separating them. The CDR3 is made up of 14 amino acids. Germline CDR1 is SGDLS and CDR2 is YYNGEE. Targeted sequencing depth ranged from 1 in 200,000 to 1 in 1 million T cells. The assay was immunoSEQ multiplex PCR, and TCRdb's table has in-frame clones only and misses some. The sample has approximately 150,000 clones; roughly 90% are singletons. This clone was counted only a few times. Antigen unknown. This chain links TRBV9 with TRBJ2-7, with D possibly TRBD2 on 7 matching bases. The receptor's source is a human donor with chronic lymphocytic leukemia. Sequencing was performed on PBMCs, taken at disease progression, from a patient treated with ibrutinib. The CDR3 DNA sequence: TGTGCCAGCAGCCTTAGGGGGGGTTCCTACGAGCAGTACTTC. Its protein product is CASSLRGGSYEQYF.